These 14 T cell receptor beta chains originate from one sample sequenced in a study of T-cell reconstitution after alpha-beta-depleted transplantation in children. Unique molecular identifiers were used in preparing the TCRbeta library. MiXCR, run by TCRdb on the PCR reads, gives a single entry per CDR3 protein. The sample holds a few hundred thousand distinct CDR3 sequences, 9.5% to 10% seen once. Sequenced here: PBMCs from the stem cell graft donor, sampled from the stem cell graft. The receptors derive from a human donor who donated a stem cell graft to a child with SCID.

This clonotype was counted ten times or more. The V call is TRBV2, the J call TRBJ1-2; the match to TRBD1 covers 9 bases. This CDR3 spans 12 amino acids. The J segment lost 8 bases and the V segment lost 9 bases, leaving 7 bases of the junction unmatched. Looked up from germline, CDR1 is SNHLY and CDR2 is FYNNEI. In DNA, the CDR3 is TGTGCCAGTGGGGACAGGGCTTTCGGCTACACCTTC. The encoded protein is CASGDRAFGYTF.

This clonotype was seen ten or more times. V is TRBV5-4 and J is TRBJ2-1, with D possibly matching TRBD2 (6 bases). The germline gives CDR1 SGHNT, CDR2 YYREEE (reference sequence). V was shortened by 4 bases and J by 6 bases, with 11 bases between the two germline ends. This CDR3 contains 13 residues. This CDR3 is CASSQPGGNEQFF. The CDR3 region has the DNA TGTGCCAGCAGCCAACCCGGGGGCAATGAGCAGTTCTTC.

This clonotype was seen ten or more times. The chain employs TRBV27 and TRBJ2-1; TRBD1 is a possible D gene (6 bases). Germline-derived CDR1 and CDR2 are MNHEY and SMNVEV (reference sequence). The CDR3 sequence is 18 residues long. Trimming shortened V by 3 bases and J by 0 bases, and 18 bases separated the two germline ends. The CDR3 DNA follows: TGTGCCAGCAGTTTGAGGCAGGGGCTTTCCCCCTCCTACAATGAGCAGTTCTTC. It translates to CASSLRQGLSPSYNEQFF.

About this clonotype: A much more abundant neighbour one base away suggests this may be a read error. CDR3 DNA sequence: TGTGCCAGCAGCTCCGGACAGGCTACAGATACGCAGTATTTT. It yields the protein CASSSGQATDTQYF. The chain carries TRBV11-3 and TRBJ2-3, with TRBD1 matching over 7 bases. Trimming at V came to 4 bases and at J to 3 bases, leaving 4 bases not matched to a gene. The CDR3 is 14 amino acids. The germline gives CDR1 SGHNT, CDR2 YENEEA. Full variable domain (missing parts from reference TRBV11-3 and TRBJ2-3): EAGVVQSPRYKIIEKKQPVAFWCNPISGHNTLYWYLQNLGQGPELLIRYENEEAVDDSQLPKDRFSAERLKGVDSTLKIQPAELGDSAVYLCASSSGQATDTQYFGPGTRLTVL.

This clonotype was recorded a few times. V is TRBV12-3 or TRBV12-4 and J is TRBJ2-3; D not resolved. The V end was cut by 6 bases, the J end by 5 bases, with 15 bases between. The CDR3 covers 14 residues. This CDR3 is CASSFDMVGDTQYF. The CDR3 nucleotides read TGTGCCAGCAGCTTCGACATGGTCGGAGATACGCAGTATTTT.

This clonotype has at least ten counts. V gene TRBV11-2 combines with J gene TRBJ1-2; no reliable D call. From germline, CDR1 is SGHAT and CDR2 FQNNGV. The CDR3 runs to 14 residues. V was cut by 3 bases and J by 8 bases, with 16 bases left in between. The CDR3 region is CASSFGLQNDGYTF. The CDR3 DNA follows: TGTGCCAGCAGCTTTGGGCTACAGAATGACGGCTACACCTTC.

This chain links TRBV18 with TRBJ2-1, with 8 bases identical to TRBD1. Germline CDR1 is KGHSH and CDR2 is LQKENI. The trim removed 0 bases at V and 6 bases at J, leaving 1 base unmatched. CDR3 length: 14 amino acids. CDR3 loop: CASSPPGQVNEQFF. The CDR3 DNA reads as TGTGCCAGCTCACCACCGGGACAGGTCAATGAGCAGTTCTTC.

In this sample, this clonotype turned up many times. CDR3 coding DNA: TGTGCCAGCAGCTTAAGGCGGACAGAGGAAGCTTTCTTT. It specifies CASSLRRTEEAFF. This chain joins TRBV7-3 and TRBJ1-1; D is possibly TRBD1 (6 bases). V lost 1 base to trimming and J lost 8 bases, with 11 bases between them. The CDR3 runs 13 residues. The germline CDR1 and CDR2 sequences are SGHTA and FQGTGA.

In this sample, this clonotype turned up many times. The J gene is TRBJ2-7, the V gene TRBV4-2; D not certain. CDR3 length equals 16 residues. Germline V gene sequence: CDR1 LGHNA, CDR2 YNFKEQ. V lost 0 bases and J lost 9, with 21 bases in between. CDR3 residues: CASSQDSDPRRAGQYF. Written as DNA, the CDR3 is TGTGCCAGCAGCCAAGATTCGGACCCCAGACGGGCTGGGCAGTACTTC.

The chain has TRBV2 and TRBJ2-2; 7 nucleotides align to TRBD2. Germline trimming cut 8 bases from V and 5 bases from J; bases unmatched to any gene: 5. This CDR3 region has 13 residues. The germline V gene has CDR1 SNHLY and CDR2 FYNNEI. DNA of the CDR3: TGTGCCAGCTGGGGAGGGGAGACCGGGGAGCTGTTTTTT. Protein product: CASWGGETGELFF.

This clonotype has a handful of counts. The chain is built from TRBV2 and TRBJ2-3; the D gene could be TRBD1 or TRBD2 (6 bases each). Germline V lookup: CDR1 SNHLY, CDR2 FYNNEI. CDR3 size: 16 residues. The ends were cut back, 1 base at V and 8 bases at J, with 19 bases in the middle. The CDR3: CASSEEGGQGFGTQYF. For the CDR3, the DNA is TGTGCCAGCAGTGAAGAGGGGGGTCAGGGCTTCGGTACGCAGTATTTT. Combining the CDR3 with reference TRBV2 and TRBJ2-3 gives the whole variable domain EPEVTQTPSHQVTQMGQEVILRCVPISNHLYFYWYRQILGQKVEFLVSFYNNEISEKSEIFDDQFSVERPDGSNFTLKIRSTKLEDSAMYFCASSEEGGQGFGTQYFGPGTRLTVL.

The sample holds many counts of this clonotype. The CDR3 loop is CASSQYRAGDTQYF. The DNA for the CDR3 is TGTGCCAGCAGCCAGTACAGGGCTGGCGATACGCAGTATTTT. This rearrangement joins TRBV3-1 to TRBJ2-3, with D possibly being TRBD1 (6 bases). Germline-derived CDR1 and CDR2 are LGHDT and YNNKEL (reference sequence). Trimming stripped 3 bases from V and 6 bases from J, with 13 bases between. The CDR3 is made up of 14 amino acids.

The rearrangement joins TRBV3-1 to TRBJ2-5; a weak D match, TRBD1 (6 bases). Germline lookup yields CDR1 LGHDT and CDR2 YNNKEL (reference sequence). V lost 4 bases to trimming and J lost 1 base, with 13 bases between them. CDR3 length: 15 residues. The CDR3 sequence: CASSLQADSQETQYF. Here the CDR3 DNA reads TGTGCCAGCAGCCTCCAAGCGGACAGCCAAGAGACCCAGTACTTC.

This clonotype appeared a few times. The CDR3 protein is CASNRDILYEQYF. The CDR3 DNA reads TGTGCCAGCAATCGGGACATACTTTACGAGCAGTACTTC. This chain uses TRBV2 with TRBJ2-7; possibly TRBD1 for D (6 bases). There are 13 residues in the CDR3. The germline V gene encodes CDR1 SNHLY and CDR2 FYNNEI. V lost 7 bases and J 4 bases, leaving 14 bases between the germline ends.